This TCR beta chain was captured by sequencing in a study of cytomegalovirus exposure and HLA in healthy donors. Study findings and constraints: Accurate prediction of HLA-A and HLA-B alleles (for most subjects) was reportedly achieved from TCR beta sequences. Accounts indicate the classifier identified cytomegalovirus status with strong specificity and sensitivity. Later work found most CMV-associated TCR beta chains apparently HLA-restricted.

It was with 60 Vbeta and 13 Jbeta primers that the PCR ran. TCRdb's table, derived via immunoSEQ multiplex PCR, lists solely in-frame clones and lacks some. The sample carries about 150,000 clones, roughly 9.6% recorded once. This clone was detected a few times. The antigen is not known. V shed 6 bases and J 1 base; nucleotides not matched to a gene: 6. Germline CDR1 is MNHNY and CDR2 is SVGAGI (reference sequence). The CDR3 contains 15 residues. V gene TRBV6-6 combines with J gene TRBJ2-1; 7 bases are shared with TRBD2. Sequenced input: PBMCs. This TCR came from a woman aged 40 to 55 in good health and CMV-seropositive. In DNA form, the CDR3 reads TGTGCCAGCAGCCTACTGGGGGGGTCCTACAATGAGCAGTTCTTC. Its protein product is CASSLLGGSYNEQFF.